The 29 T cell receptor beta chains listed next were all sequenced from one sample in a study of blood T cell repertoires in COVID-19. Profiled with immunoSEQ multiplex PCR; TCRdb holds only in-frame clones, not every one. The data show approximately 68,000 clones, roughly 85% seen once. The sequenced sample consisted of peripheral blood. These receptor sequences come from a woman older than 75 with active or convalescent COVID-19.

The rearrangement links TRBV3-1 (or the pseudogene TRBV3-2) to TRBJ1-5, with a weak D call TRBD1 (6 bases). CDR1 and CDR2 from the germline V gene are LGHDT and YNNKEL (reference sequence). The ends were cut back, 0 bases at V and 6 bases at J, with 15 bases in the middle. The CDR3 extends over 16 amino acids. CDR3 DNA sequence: TGTGCCAGCAGCCAAGATTACGGTGGGGGCGGTCAGCCCCAGCATTTT. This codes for CASSQDYGGGGQPQHF.

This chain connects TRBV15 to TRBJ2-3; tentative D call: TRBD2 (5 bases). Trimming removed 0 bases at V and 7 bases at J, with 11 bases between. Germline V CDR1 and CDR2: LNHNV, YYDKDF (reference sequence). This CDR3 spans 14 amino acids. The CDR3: CATSRDKAANTQYF. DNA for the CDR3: TGTGCCACCAGCAGAGATAAAGCGGCAAATACGCAGTATTTT.

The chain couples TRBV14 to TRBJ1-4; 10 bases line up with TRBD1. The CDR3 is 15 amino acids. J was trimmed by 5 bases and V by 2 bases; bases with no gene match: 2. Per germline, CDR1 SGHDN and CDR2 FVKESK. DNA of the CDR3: TGTGCCAGCAGCCAAAGACAGGGGGCAAATGAAAAACTGTTTTTT. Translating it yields CASSQRQGANEKLFF. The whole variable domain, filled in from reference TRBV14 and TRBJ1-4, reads EAGVTQFPSHSVIEKGQTVTLRCDPISGHDNLYWYRRVMGKEIKFLLHFVKESKQDESGMPNNRFLAERTGGTYSTLKVQPAELEDSGVYFCASSQRQGANEKLFFGSGTQLSVL.

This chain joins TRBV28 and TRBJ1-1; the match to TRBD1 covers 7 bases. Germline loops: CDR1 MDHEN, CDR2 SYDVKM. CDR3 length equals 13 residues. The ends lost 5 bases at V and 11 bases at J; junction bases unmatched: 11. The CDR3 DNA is TGTGCCAGCAGTGGCATACAGGGGTCAGGGGCTTTCTTT. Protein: CASSGIQGSGAFF.

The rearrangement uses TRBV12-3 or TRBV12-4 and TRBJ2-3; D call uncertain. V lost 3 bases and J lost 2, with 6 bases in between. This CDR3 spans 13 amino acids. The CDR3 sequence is CASSLWATDTQYF. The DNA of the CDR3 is TGTGCCAGCAGTTTGTGGGCCACAGATACGCAGTATTTT.

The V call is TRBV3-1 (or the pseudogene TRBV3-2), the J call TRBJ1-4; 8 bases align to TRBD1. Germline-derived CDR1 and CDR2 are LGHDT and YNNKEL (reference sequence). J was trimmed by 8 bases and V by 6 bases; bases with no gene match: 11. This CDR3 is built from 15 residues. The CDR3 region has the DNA TGTGCCAGCAGTCAGACCCGGGACAGGCGGGAAAAACTGTTTTTT. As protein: CASSQTRDRREKLFF.

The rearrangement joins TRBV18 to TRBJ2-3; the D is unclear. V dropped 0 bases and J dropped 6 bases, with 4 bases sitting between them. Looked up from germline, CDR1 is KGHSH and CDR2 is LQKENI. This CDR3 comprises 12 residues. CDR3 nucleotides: TGTGCCAGCTCACCACCGGCCGATACGCAGTATTTT. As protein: CASSPPADTQYF.

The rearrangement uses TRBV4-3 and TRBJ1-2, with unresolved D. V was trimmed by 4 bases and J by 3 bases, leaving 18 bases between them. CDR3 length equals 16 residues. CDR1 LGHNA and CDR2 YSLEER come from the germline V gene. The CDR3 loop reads CASSLSVGGRDYGYTF. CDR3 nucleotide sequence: TGCGCCAGCAGCCTTTCCGTGGGAGGGAGAGACTATGGCTACACCTTC.

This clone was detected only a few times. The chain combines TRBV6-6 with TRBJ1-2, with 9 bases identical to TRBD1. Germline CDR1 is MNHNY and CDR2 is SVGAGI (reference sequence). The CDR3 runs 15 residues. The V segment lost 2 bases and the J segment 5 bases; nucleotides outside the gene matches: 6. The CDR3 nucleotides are TGTGCCAGCAGTTACCCGGACAGGGGCGATTATGGCTACACCTTC. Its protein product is CASSYPDRGDYGYTF.

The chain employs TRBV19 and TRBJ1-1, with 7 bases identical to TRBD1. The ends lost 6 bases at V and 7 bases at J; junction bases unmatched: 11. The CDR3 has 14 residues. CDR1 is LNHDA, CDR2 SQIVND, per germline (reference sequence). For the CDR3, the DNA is TGTGCCAGTAGCCCCCAGGGGGTCAGTAATGAAGCTTTCTTT. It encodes CASSPQGVSNEAFF. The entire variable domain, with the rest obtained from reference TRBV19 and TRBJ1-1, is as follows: DGGITQSPKYLFRKEGQNVTLSCEQNLNHDAMYWYRQDPGQGLRLIYYSQIVNDFQKGDIAEGYSVSREKKESFPLTVTSAQKNPTAFYLCASSPQGVSNEAFFGQGTRLTVV.

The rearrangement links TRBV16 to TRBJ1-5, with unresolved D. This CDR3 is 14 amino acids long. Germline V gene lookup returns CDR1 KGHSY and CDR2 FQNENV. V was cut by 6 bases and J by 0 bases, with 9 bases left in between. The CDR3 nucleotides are TGTGCCAGCAGTGACTTCAATAGCAATCAGCCCCAGCATTTT. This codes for CASSDFNSNQPQHF.

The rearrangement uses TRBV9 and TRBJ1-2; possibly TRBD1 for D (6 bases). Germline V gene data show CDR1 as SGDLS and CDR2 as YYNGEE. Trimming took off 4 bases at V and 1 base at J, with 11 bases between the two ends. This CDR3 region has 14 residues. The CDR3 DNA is TGTGCCAGCAGCAAACGGGACATTAACTATGGCTACACCTTC. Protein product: CASSKRDINYGYTF.

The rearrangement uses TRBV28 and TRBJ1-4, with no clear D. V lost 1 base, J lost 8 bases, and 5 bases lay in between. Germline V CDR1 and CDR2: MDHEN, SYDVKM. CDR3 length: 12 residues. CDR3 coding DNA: TGTGCCAGCAGTTTATCGCAGGAAAAACTGTTTTTT. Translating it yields CASSLSQEKLFF.

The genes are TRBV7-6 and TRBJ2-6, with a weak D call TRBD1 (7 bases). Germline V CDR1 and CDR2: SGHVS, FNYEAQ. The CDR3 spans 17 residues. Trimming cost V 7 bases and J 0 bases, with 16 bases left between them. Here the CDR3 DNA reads TGTGCCAGCACCGACAGGAGGGGGCCCTCTGGGGCCAACGTCCTGACTTTC. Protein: CASTDRRGPSGANVLTF.

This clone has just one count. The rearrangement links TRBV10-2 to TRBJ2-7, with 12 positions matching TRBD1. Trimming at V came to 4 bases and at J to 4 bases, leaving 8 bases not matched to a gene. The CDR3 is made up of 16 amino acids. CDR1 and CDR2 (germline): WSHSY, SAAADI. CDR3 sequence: CASSAFGTGGFYEQYF. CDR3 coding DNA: TGCGCCAGCAGTGCCTTTGGGACAGGGGGCTTTTACGAGCAGTACTTC.

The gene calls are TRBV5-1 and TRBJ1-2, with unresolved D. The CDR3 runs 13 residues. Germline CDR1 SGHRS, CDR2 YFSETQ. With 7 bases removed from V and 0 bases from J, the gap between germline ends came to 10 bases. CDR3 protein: CASQVEANYGYTF. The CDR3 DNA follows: TGCGCCAGCCAGGTCGAAGCTAACTATGGCTACACCTTC.

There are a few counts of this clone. The CDR3 DNA reads TGTGCCAGCAGCGTCGGGACTAGCTTTTCCGGGGAGCTGTTTTTT. Its protein is CASSVGTSFSGELFF. The chain is built from TRBV9 and TRBJ2-2; 9 nucleotides line up with TRBD2. The CDR3 loop spans 15 amino acids. Germline V gene sequence: CDR1 SGDLS, CDR2 YYNGEE. Unmatched junction bases numbered 5, after V lost 2 bases and J lost 6 bases.

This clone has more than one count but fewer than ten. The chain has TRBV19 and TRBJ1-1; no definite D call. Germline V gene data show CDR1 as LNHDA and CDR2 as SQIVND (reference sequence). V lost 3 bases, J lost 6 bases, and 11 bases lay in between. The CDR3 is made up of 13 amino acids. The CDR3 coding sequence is TGTGCCAGTAGTATTCTCCCCCGGTCTGAAGCTTTCTTT. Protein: CASSILPRSEAFF.

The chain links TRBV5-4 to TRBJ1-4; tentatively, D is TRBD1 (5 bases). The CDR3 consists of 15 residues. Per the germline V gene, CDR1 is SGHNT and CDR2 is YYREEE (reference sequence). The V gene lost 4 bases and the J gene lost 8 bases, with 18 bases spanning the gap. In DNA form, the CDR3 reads TGTGCCAGCAGCGCGGGGGTGGGGTTGGAGGAAAAACTGTTTTTT. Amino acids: CASSAGVGLEEKLFF.

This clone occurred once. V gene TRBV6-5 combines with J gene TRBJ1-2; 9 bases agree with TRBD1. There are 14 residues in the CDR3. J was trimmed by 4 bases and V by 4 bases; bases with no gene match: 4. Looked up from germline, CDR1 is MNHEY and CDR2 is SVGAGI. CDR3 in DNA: TGTGCCAGCAGTTCGACAGGGGGAACCTATGGCTACACCTTC. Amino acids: CASSSTGGTYGYTF.

CDR3 DNA: TGTGCCTCTGGAGGGCGGACCTTGTACGAGCAGTACTTC. It yields the protein CASGGRTLYEQYF. V gene TRBV25-1 combines with J gene TRBJ2-7; maybe TRBD2 (6 bases). This CDR3 has 13 residues. The V end lost 11 bases, the J end lost 4 bases, and 18 bases lay between the germline ends. CDR1 is MGHDK and CDR2 is SYGVNS in the germline V gene.

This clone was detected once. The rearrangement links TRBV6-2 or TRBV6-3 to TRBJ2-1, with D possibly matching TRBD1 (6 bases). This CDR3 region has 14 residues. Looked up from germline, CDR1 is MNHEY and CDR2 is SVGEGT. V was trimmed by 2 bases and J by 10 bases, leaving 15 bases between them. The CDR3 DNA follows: TGTGCCAGCAGTTACGGGACGTCGGGGACAGAGCAGTTCTTC. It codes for CASSYGTSGTEQFF.

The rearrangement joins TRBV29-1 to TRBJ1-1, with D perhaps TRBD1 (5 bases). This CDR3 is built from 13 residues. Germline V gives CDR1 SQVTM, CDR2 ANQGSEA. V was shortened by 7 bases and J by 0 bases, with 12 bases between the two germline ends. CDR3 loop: CSAKTEMNTEAFF. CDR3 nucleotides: TGCAGCGCCAAGACAGAAATGAACACTGAAGCTTTCTTT.

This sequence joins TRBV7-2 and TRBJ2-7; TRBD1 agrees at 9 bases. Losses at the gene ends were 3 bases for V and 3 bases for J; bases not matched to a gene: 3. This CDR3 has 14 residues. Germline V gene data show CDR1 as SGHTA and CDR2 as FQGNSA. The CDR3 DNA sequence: TGTGCCAGCAGCTTTGGGACAGGGTACTACGAGCAGTACTTC. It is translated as CASSFGTGYYEQYF.

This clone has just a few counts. The CDR3 sequence is CASSDWTGWVATNEKLFF. CDR3 in DNA: TGTGCCAGCAGTGATTGGACAGGGTGGGTGGCAACTAATGAAAAACTGTTTTTT. The chain couples TRBV6-1 to TRBJ1-4, with TRBD1 matching 8 bases. The CDR3 sequence is 18 residues long. With 3 bases clipped from V and 0 bases from J, the junction kept 9 bases outside the gene matches. CDR1 is MNHNS, CDR2 SASEGT, per germline.

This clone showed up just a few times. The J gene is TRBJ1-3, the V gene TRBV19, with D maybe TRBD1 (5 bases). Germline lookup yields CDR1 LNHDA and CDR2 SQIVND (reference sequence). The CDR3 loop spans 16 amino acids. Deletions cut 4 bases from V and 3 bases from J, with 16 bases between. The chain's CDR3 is CASSKRSREVGNTIYF. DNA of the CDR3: TGTGCCAGTAGTAAGAGGAGCAGGGAGGTTGGAAACACCATATATTTT.

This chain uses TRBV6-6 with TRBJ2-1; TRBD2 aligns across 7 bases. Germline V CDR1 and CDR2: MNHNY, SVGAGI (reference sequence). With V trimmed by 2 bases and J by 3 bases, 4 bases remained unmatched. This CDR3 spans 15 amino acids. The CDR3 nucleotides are TGTGCCAGCAGTTACGGCCTAGCGGTCTACAATGAGCAGTTCTTC. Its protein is CASSYGLAVYNEQFF.

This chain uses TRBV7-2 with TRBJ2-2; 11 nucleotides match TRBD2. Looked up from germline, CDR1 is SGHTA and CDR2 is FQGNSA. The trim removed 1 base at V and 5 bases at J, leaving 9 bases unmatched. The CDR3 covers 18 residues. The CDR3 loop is CASSLGALAGGRTGELFF. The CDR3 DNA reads TGTGCCAGCAGCTTAGGGGCCCTAGCGGGGGGACGAACCGGGGAGCTGTTTTTT.

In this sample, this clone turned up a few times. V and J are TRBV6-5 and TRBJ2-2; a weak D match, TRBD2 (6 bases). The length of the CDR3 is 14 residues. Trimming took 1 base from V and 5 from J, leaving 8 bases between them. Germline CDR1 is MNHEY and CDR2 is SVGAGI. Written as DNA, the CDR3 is TGTGCCAGCAGTTACTTGGCGGGAACCGGGGAGCTGTTTTTT. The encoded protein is CASSYLAGTGELFF.